This T cell receptor (beta chain) was profiled in a study of blood T cell repertoires in COVID-19. Study-wide background: The United States, Italy and Spain provided the acute and convalescent COVID-19 samples.

Method: immunoSEQ multiplex PCR; TCRdb's copy keeps in-frame clones and lacks some. The table has 310,000 or so clones, 65% to 90% seen once. The CDR3 totals 15 residues. Unmatched junction bases numbered 10, after V lost 3 bases and J lost 11 bases. In germline, CDR1 is MDHEN, CDR2 SYDVKM. This chain connects TRBV28 to TRBJ1-1; the match to TRBD1 covers 12 bases. Source material: PBMCs or T cells enriched from blood (not recorded which). This receptor was taken from a woman younger than 35 who had recovered from COVID-19. The CDR3 coding sequence is TGTGCCAGCAGTTTCCCCGGGACAGGGGGCGCCACGGCTTTCTTT. Translated: CASSFPGTGGATAFF.